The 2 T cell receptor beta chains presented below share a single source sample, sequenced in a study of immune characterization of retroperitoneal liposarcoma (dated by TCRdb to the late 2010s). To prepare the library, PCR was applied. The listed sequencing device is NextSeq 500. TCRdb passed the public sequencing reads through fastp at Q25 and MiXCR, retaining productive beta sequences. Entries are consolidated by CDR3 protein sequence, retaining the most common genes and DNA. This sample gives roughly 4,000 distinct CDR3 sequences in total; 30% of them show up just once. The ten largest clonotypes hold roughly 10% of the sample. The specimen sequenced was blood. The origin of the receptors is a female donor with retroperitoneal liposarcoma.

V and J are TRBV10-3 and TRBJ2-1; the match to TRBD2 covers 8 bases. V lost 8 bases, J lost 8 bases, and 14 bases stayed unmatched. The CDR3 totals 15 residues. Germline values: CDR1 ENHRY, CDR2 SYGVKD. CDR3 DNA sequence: TGTGCCATCTCCCTAGAAGCGGGGGTTTACCATGAGCAGTTCTTC. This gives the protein CAISLEAGVYHEQFF.

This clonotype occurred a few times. CDR3 DNA: TGTGCCAGCAGAGTACATGGATACAATGAGCAGTTCTTC. The encoded protein is CASRVHGYNEQFF. This sequence joins TRBV6-1 and TRBJ2-1; no firm D call. CDR1 is MNHNS, CDR2 SASEGT, per germline. With 6 bases removed from V and 4 bases from J, the gap between germline ends came to 10 bases. The length of the CDR3 is 13 residues.